The 5 T cell receptor beta chains below come from one sample, sequenced in a study of cytomegalovirus exposure and HLA in healthy donors. Vbeta (60) and Jbeta (13) primers were used in the PCR. The data were produced by immunoSEQ multiplex PCR, yet TCRdb's version contains in-frame clones alone and is incomplete. The data show roughly 150,000 clones, around 85% seen once. Source material: PBMCs. Receptor source: a boy aged 2-9 years in good health and CMV-seronegative.

V and J are TRBV13 and TRBJ1-3; 9 positions agree with TRBD1. CDR1 and CDR2 from the germline V gene are PRHDT and FYEKMQ (reference sequence). The CDR3 totals 17 residues. Trimming removed 4 bases from V and 0 bases from J; junction bases left unmatched: 7. CDR3 in DNA: TGTGCCAGCAGCTCGGGACAGGGACCGGCCTCTGGAAACACCATATATTTT. This codes for CASSSGQGPASGNTIYF.

This chain connects TRBV19 to TRBJ1-5; 10 positions agree with TRBD1. Germline V gene lookup returns CDR1 LNHDA and CDR2 SQIVND (reference sequence). Germline trimming cut 3 bases from V and 0 bases from J; bases unmatched to any gene: 8. The CDR3 length is 18 residues. CDR3 protein: CASSILGTGVNSNQPQHF. The CDR3 DNA is TGTGCCAGTAGTATCCTAGGGACAGGGGTAAATAGCAATCAGCCCCAGCATTTT.

The chain combines TRBV7-8 with TRBJ2-1; 9 bases are a match to TRBD2. J lost 12 bases, V lost 5 bases, and 14 bases had no gene match. CDR1 and CDR2 (germline): SGHVS, FQNEAQ. The CDR3 loop spans 15 amino acids. CDR3 DNA: TGTGCCAGCAGCACCTCTAGCGGGACCCTCGTAGGGCAGTTCTTC. Translated: CASSTSSGTLVGQFF.

The chain couples TRBV19 to TRBJ1-1; D may be TRBD1 (6 bases). Trimming pared 7 bases from V and 0 bases from J, leaving 12 bases between. The CDR3 length is 14 residues. CDR1 and CDR2 from the germline V gene are LNHDA and SQIVND (reference sequence). CDR3 in amino acids: CASIPTGLNTEAFF. CDR3 DNA sequence: TGTGCCAGTATCCCGACAGGCTTGAACACTGAAGCTTTCTTT.

In its sample, this clone was seen once. The chain employs TRBV13 and TRBJ2-2; weak D call: TRBD2 (6 bases). CDR1 and CDR2 (germline): PRHDT, FYEKMQ (reference sequence). Trimming left V 3 bases short and J 7 bases short, with 6 bases between. The CDR3 consists of 12 residues. The CDR3 sequence: CASSFGSGELFF. CDR3 DNA: TGTGCCAGCAGCTTCGGGAGCGGGGAGCTGTTTTTT. Variable domain in full (rest from reference TRBV13 and TRBJ2-2): AAGVIQSPRHLIKEKRETATLKCYPIPRHDTVYWYQQGPGQDPQFLISFYEKMQSDKGSIPDRFSAQQFSDYHSELNMSSLELGDSALYFCASSFGSGELFFGEGSRLTVL.